This is a list of T cell receptor beta chains from one sample in a study of OX40 agonist ivuxolimab in advanced cancers. TCRdb's table, derived via immunoSEQ multiplex PCR, lists solely in-frame clones and lacks some. The table shows about 58,000 clones, with around 79% occurring only once. Here the sequenced sample was CD4+ or CD8+ T cells sorted from blood, taken in a trial of the OX40 agonist ivuxolimab. The receptor source for this set is an adult with an advanced solid tumor such as melanoma, head and neck, liver or kidney cancer. Both conserved end residues are part of each CDR3. D genes are given only for firm matches. The listing skips clone size in some rows; elsewhere it reads once, few, many or a size class.

d_call | j_call | clone_size | v_call | cdr3_aa | cdr3_nt
NA | TRBJ1-2 | NA | TRBV6-5 | CASSYSAGEGYGYTF | TGTGCCAGCAGTTACTCCGCGGGTGAAGGCTATGGCTACACCTTC
NA | TRBJ1-1 | few | TRBV11-2 | CASSFLVGTEAFF | TGTGCCAGCAGCTTCTTGGTGGGCACTGAAGCTTTCTTT
NA | TRBJ1-4 | NA | TRBV11-1 | CASSRSGGTREKLFF | TGTGCCAGCAGCCGGTCGGGGGGGACTCGCGAAAAACTGTTTTTT
NA | TRBJ1-5 | NA | TRBV27 | CASSLSPDSVQHF | TGTGCCAGCAGTTTAAGTCCGGACAGTGTCCAGCATTTT
NA | TRBJ1-2 | NA | TRBV29-1 | CSVVNRANYGYTF | TGCAGCGTTGTCAACAGGGCTAACTATGGCTACACCTTC
NA | TRBJ2-7 | NA | TRBV11-2 | CASSYGRGPYEQYF | TGTGCCAGCAGCTATGGCAGGGGCCCCTACGAGCAGTACTTC
TRBD1 | TRBJ2-7 | NA | TRBV30 | CAWQGASYEQYF | TGTGCCTGGCAGGGGGCCAGCTACGAGCAGTACTTC
NA | TRBJ1-5 | NA | TRBV28 | CASGRTESYNQPQHF | TGTGCCAGCGGGAGGACCGAGTCGTACAATCAGCCCCAGCATTTT
NA | TRBJ1-1 | NA | TRBV28 | CASTARGMAIGSTEAFF | TGTGCCAGCACCGCTCGGGGCATGGCAATTGGGAGCACTGAAGCTTTCTTT
NA | TRBJ2-7 | NA | TRBV4-1 | CASSPTSQGDDYEQYF | TGCGCCAGCAGCCCCACCTCGCAGGGTGACGACTACGAGCAGTACTTC
TRBD1 | TRBJ2-5 | NA | TRBV6-1 | CASSKGQVQETQYF | TGTGCCAGCAGTAAAGGACAGGTTCAAGAGACCCAGTACTTC
NA | TRBJ2-7 | NA | TRBV27 | CASSTSYEQYF | TGTGCCAGCAGTACCTCCTACGAGCAGTACTTC
NA | TRBJ1-2 | few | TRBV4-1 | CASSQAQGEDYGYTF | TGCGCCAGCAGCCAAGCACAGGGCGAAGACTATGGCTACACCTTC
TRBD1 | TRBJ2-5 | NA | TRBV7-2 | CASSRDREETQYF | TGTGCCAGCAGCCGGGACAGGGAAGAGACCCAGTACTTC
NA | TRBJ1-6 | NA | TRBV7-1 | CASSFDTGTNSPLHF | TGTGCCAGCAGCTTTGACACAGGGACGAATTCACCCCTCCACTTT
TRBD1 | TRBJ1-6 | NA | TRBV27 | CASSLYGTVASPLHF | TGTGCCAGCAGCTTATACGGGACAGTGGCTTCACCCCTCCACTTT
TRBD2 | TRBJ2-3 | NA | TRBV29-1 | CSVVNRASGSTDTQYF | TGCAGCGTCGTCAACAGGGCTAGCGGGAGCACAGATACGCAGTATTTT
TRBD1 | TRBJ2-7 | NA | TRBV7-9 | CASSLFLGATGEESYEQYF | TGTGCCAGCAGCTTATTTTTGGGGGCGACAGGGGAAGAATCCTACGAGCAGTACTTC
NA | TRBJ1-4 | NA | TRBV5-5 | CASNPFGEKLFF | TGTGCCAGCAACCCTTTTGGTGAAAAACTGTTTTTT
TRBD2 | TRBJ2-7 | NA | TRBV2 | CASSEAGLAVSYEQYF | TGTGCCAGCAGTGAAGCGGGCCTAGCGGTCTCCTACGAGCAGTACTTC
TRBD1 | TRBJ1-1 | NA | TRBV5-1 | CASSFNPGGTEAFF | TGCGCCAGCAGCTTTAATCCAGGGGGCACTGAAGCTTTCTTT
TRBD1 | TRBJ2-7 | few | TRBV25-1 | CASADRASYEQYF | TGTGCCAGCGCCGACAGGGCGAGTTACGAGCAGTACTTC
NA | TRBJ2-3 | NA | TRBV5-1 | CASRIRDTDTQYF | TGCGCCAGCAGAATTCGGGACACAGATACGCAGTATTTT
TRBD1 | TRBJ1-1 | NA | TRBV5-1 | CASSPGQGLNTEAFF | TGCGCCAGCAGCCCGGGACAGGGGCTGAACACTGAAGCTTTCTTT
NA | TRBJ1-3 | NA | TRBV7-9 | CASSLGDTIYF | TGTGCCAGCAGCCTAGGGGACACCATATATTTT
NA | TRBJ2-7 | NA | TRBV11-3 | CASSFQYEQYF | TGTGCCAGCAGCTTCCAGTACGAGCAGTACTTC
TRBD2 | TRBJ2-7 | NA | TRBV7-9 | CASSFRTSGGSYEQYF | TGTGCCAGCAGCTTTAGGACTAGCGGAGGGTCCTACGAGCAGTACTTC
NA | TRBJ2-1 | few | TRBV7-9 | CASSSDYSYNEQFF | TGTGCCAGCAGTTCGGACTACTCCTACAATGAGCAGTTCTTC
NA | TRBJ1-5 | NA | TRBV19 | CASRTEQGRGNQPQHF | TGTGCCAGTAGGACAGAACAGGGACGAGGCAATCAGCCCCAGCATTTT
NA | TRBJ1-2 | NA | TRBV27 | CASSFRSLEGYTF | TGTGCCAGCAGTTTTCGGTCATTAGAAGGCTACACCTTC
NA | TRBJ2-5 | NA | TRBV6-5 | CASSGRLQARETQYF | TGTGCCAGCAGTGGTAGACTTCAAGCCAGGGAGACCCAGTACTTC
NA | TRBJ2-5 | NA | TRBV28 | CASTRDAGSQETQYF | TGTGCCAGCACCAGGGACGCGGGGAGCCAAGAGACCCAGTACTTC
NA | TRBJ1-1 | once | TRBV19 | CASSIYGTEAFF | TGTGCCAGTAGTATTTACGGGACTGAAGCTTTCTTT
TRBD1 | TRBJ1-1 | NA | TRBV5-1 | CASRTDRDSEAFF | TGCGCCAGCAGGACTGACCGGGACAGTGAAGCTTTCTTT
NA | TRBJ2-1 | NA | TRBV5-1 | CASSPIASWGNEQFF | TGCGCCAGCAGCCCGATAGCGTCTTGGGGCAATGAGCAGTTCTTC
NA | TRBJ2-1 | few | TRBV7-3 | CASSLEKSPRRFF | TGTGCCAGCAGCTTAGAAAAATCCCCGCGTCGGTTCTTC
NA | TRBJ2-2 | NA | TRBV15 | CATSRDPRTGELFF | TGTGCCACCAGCAGAGATCCCCGGACCGGGGAGCTGTTTTTT
TRBD2 | TRBJ2-2 | NA | TRBV5-4 | CASSLSGGVWTGELFF | TGTGCCAGCAGCCTCTCGGGGGGTGTGTGGACCGGGGAGCTGTTTTTT
TRBD1 | TRBJ2-7 | NA | TRBV7-9 | CASSLGQGAIGEQYF | TGTGCCAGCAGCTTAGGGCAGGGGGCTATCGGCGAGCAGTACTTC
NA | TRBJ2-3 | NA | TRBV28 | CASTPANPVDTQYF | TGTGCCAGCACCCCGGCAAACCCCGTAGATACGCAGTATTTT
NA | TRBJ2-1 | NA | TRBV7-2 | CASSLGVRTVPFF | TGTGCCAGCAGCTTAGGGGTCAGGACTGTGCCGTTCTTC
NA | TRBJ2-1 | NA | TRBV7-3 | CASSLTVSEQFF | TGTGCCAGCAGCTTAACGGTTAGTGAGCAGTTCTTC
TRBD1 | TRBJ2-7 | NA | TRBV7-9 | CASSVRQGNYEQYF | TGTGCCAGCAGCGTAAGACAGGGAAATTACGAGCAGTACTTC
NA | TRBJ2-3 | NA | TRBV27 | CASSRTVGAQYF | TGTGCCAGCAGCCGGACGGTGGGAGCGCAGTATTTT
TRBD2 | TRBJ2-7 | NA | TRBV5-1 | CASSLVSGLSYEQYF | TGCGCCAGCAGCTTGGTATCGGGACTATCCTACGAGCAGTACTTC
NA | TRBJ2-7 | NA | TRBV9 | CASSAAPTGNEQYF | TGTGCCAGCAGCGCCGCCCCCACAGGGAACGAGCAGTACTTC
NA | TRBJ1-1 | few | TRBV2 | CASTIMAGTEAFF | TGTGCCAGCACCATCATGGCTGGGACTGAGGCTTTCTTT
NA | TRBJ2-7 | NA | TRBV19 | CASSQGDTYEQYF | TGTGCCAGTAGTCAAGGGGACACCTACGAGCAGTACTTC
NA | TRBJ2-1 | NA | TRBV5-1 | CASRRNSEISYNEQFF | TGCGCCAGCCGCCGGAATTCTGAAATCTCCTACAATGAGCAGTTCTTC
TRBD1 | TRBJ1-3 | few | TRBV5-1 | CASSRGDSRDTIYF | TGCGCCAGCAGCCGGGGGGACAGCCGAGACACCATATATTTT
TRBD1 | TRBJ1-1 | NA | TRBV2 | CASSEAETGEAFF | TGTGCCAGCAGTGAAGCTGAGACAGGGGAAGCTTTCTTT
TRBD1 | TRBJ1-3 | NA | TRBV30 | CAWHRDRETGNTIYF | TGTGCCTGGCACCGCGACAGGGAAACTGGAAACACCATATATTTT
NA | TRBJ1-4 | NA | TRBV28 | CASTSGNNEKLFF | TGTGCCAGCACCTCCGGGAATAATGAAAAACTGTTTTTT
NA | TRBJ1-4 | NA | TRBV6-5 | CASSYSGGRHEKLFF | TGTGCCAGCAGTTACTCGGGGGGGCGCCATGAAAAACTGTTTTTT
NA | TRBJ1-1 | NA | TRBV6-5 | CASSLNRESTEAFF | TGTGCCAGCAGTCTCAACAGGGAGAGCACTGAAGCTTTCTTT
NA | TRBJ1-5 | NA | TRBV7-8 | CASSLSQGQPQHF | TGTGCCAGCAGCTTAAGTCAGGGGCAGCCCCAGCATTTT
TRBD2 | TRBJ2-3 | NA | TRBV10-3 | CAINRLATDTQYF | TGTGCCATCAATAGACTAGCCACAGATACGCAGTATTTT
TRBD1 | TRBJ1-2 | NA | TRBV11-3 | CASSSGGGYTF | TGTGCCAGCAGCTCAGGGGGTGGCTACACCTTC
TRBD2 | TRBJ2-1 | NA | TRBV5-1 | CASSRRLAAYNEQFF | TGCGCCAGCAGCCGGCGGCTAGCGGCCTACAATGAGCAGTTCTTC